Described below is a single TCR beta chain sequence and its context. How the authors handled the data: From reference gene primer amplification, estimates of nucleated cell counts were derived. Sequencing used immunoSEQ multiplex PCR; TCRdb keeps in-frame clones, though not all of them. The D gene and trimming were derived from the DNA, and the V and J assignments and clone size from that table. The table has about 140,000 clones, approximately 80% seen once. This sample was included in a study of blood T cell repertoires in COVID-19. Study as a whole: Acute and convalescent COVID-19 specimens originated in the United States, Italy and Spain. T cells, B-cell-depleted T cells, or PBMCs provided the cDNA or gDNA that served as material.

The sequence was collected from a human donor in a cohort sampled during active COVID-19. Material for sequencing was peripheral blood.

The CDR3 DNA reads TGTGCCACCAGTGAGGGGGGAAGCTACACAGATACGCAGTATTTT. Its translation is CATSEGGSYTDTQYF. This chain uses TRBV24-1 with TRBJ2-3, with a possible D match to TRBD2 (6 bases). Germline V CDR1 and CDR2: KGHDR, SFDVKD. The CDR3 runs 15 residues. V lost 4 bases, J lost 2 bases, and 12 bases lay in between.